This is a list of T cell receptor beta chains from one sample in a study of blood T cell repertoires in COVID-19. Only in-frame clones appear in the TCRdb table, and some are missing; sequencing was by immunoSEQ multiplex PCR. This table has 200,000 to 250,000 clones, 70% to 90% appearing once. The sequencing input was peripheral blood. The receptors stem from a man aged 80 or over with acute or convalescent COVID-19. The CDR3 runs from the conserved cysteine through the conserved F or W. D genes are given only for firm matches. Clone size is given for some rows only: seen once, a few or many times, or a class if the clone is expanded.

D gene	V gene	clone size	J gene	CDR3 DNA	CDR3 protein
TRBD2	TRBV28	.	TRBJ2-5	TGTGCCTCTAAAGGTTCGGGAGGATTCCCAGAGACCCAGTACTTC	CASKGSGGFPETQYF
.	TRBV27	.	TRBJ2-3	TGTGCCAGCAGTTTAGTGGGACTCACAGATACGCAGTATTTT	CASSLVGLTDTQYF
TRBD1	TRBV14	.	TRBJ2-2	TGTGCCAGCAGGGCACAGGGGGCGAACACCGGGGAGCTGTTTTTT	CASRAQGANTGELFF
.	TRBV5-6	.	TRBJ2-3	TGTGCCAGCAGCTTGGTCTACACAGATACGCAGTATTTT	CASSLVYTDTQYF
TRBD1	TRBV4-3	.	TRBJ1-2	TGCGCCAGCAGCCATTTAACAGGGGGCGGGAACTATGGCTACACCTTC	CASSHLTGGGNYGYTF
TRBD2	TRBV11-2	.	TRBJ2-7	TGTGCCAGCAGCTCAATAGCGGGAGGACCCTACGAGCAGTACTTC	CASSSIAGGPYEQYF
TRBD1	TRBV19	.	TRBJ2-7	TGTGCCAGTAGTATAGTCCCGGGACAGGGGAAGAACGAGCAGTACTTC	CASSIVPGQGKNEQYF
.	TRBV12-5	.	TRBJ1-1	TGTGCTAGTGGTTTGGTAGAGACAGAAACATACACTGAAGCTTTCTTT	CASGLVETETYTEAFF
.	TRBV28	.	TRBJ1-6	TGTGCCAGCAGTCAGGGTCCCCGAGAGAATTCACCCCTCCACTTT	CASSQGPRENSPLHF
TRBD2	TRBV6-5	.	TRBJ2-1	TGTGCCAGCCCTAGCGGGAATCCCTACAATGAGCAGTTCTTC	CASPSGNPYNEQFF
.	TRBV19	.	TRBJ1-3	TGTGCCAGTAAGGTAGATGGGGGCGCCTTTGGAAACACCATATATTTT	CASKVDGGAFGNTIYF
.	TRBV5-1	once	TRBJ1-4	TGCGCCAGCAGCAGAAACAGGGTAGAAGGTGAAAAACTGTTTTTT	CASSRNRVEGEKLFF
.	TRBV2	.	TRBJ1-1	TGTGCCAGCAGTGAAGCAAGACGGGCTGAAGCTTTCTTT	CASSEARRAEAFF
.	TRBV10-2	.	TRBJ1-1	TGCGCCACCCAAGACAGCCTCAACACTGAAGCTTTCTTT	CATQDSLNTEAFF
TRBD1	TRBV24-1	.	TRBJ2-3	TGTGCCACCAGTGATCAACCCCAGGGGGCCACACGGTATTTT	CATSDQPQGATRYF
TRBD2	TRBV11-2	.	TRBJ2-7	TGTGCCAGCAGCAAGAGCGGGGTCTTCGCCTACGAGCAGTACTTC	CASSKSGVFAYEQYF
.	TRBV7-2	.	TRBJ1-5	TGTGCCAGCAGCTTAGATGGGGGGGGTCAGCCCCAGCATTTT	CASSLDGGGQPQHF
TRBD1	TRBV5-1	.	TRBJ2-3	TGCGCCAGCAGCTTGGAGGGGGCTAGAAGCACAGATACGCAGTATTTT	CASSLEGARSTDTQYF
TRBD1	TRBV15	.	TRBJ2-5	TGTGCCACCAGCAGGGGGACAGGGGAGACCCAGTACTTC	CATSRGTGETQYF
.	TRBV6-2/TRBV6-3	.	TRBJ1-1	TGTGCCAGCAGTTTGGGGGGGAAGGCTGAAGCTTTCTTT	CASSLGGKAEAFF
.	TRBV28	.	TRBJ1-5	TGTGCCAGCAGTTCAGGCAATCAGCCCCAGCATTTT	CASSSGNQPQHF
.	TRBV18	.	TRBJ1-3	TGTGCCAGCTCACTATATGACGAGGGATCCGGAAACACCATATATTTT	CASSLYDEGSGNTIYF
.	TRBV7-2	.	TRBJ1-1	TGTGCCAGCAGCCGACAGACCAACACTGAAGCTTTCTTT	CASSRQTNTEAFF
.	TRBV28	.	TRBJ1-3	TGTGCCAGCGATACACCCTCTGGAAACACCATATATTTT	CASDTPSGNTIYF
.	TRBV19	.	TRBJ2-5	TGTGCCAGTGCGGGTTCGGTGGGGGAGACCCAGTACTTC	CASAGSVGETQYF
TRBD2	TRBV19	.	TRBJ2-2	TGTGCCAGTACTCAGAATCGCGGGAGGGCGAACACCGGGGAGCTGTTTTTT	CASTQNRGRANTGELFF
.	TRBV12-3/TRBV12-4	.	TRBJ2-2	TGTGCCAGCACCCTTCCCCCCGGGGAGCTGTTTTTT	CASTLPPGELFF
.	TRBV9	.	TRBJ2-2	TGTGCCAGCAGCGTAGGGCAGACCGGGGAGCTGTTTTTT	CASSVGQTGELFF
.	TRBV10-3	.	TRBJ1-1	TGTGCCATCAGTGAAGGGTCCGCCAGCAGGGCGGGGACTGAAGCTTTCTTT	CAISEGSASRAGTEAFF
.	TRBV19	once	TRBJ1-2	TGTGCCAGTAGTATGCGAATGCTACACTATGGCTACACCTTC	CASSMRMLHYGYTF
TRBD2	TRBV20-1	.	TRBJ2-1	TGCAGTGCTAGTCCTACTAGCGGACGCCTGGGGCAGTTCTTC	CSASPTSGRLGQFF
.	TRBV6-2/TRBV6-3	.	TRBJ1-4	TGTGCCAGCAGTACGACAGCGATTGTTGAAAAACTGTTTTTT	CASSTTAIVEKLFF
TRBD2	TRBV10-2	.	TRBJ2-3	TGCGCGAGCGGGAGCGGGGGCACAGATACGCAGTATTTT	CASGSGGTDTQYF
TRBD1	TRBV7-8	.	TRBJ2-7	TGTGCCAGCGCCCCGGGACAGGTGGTGTCGGAGCAGTACTTC	CASAPGQVVSEQYF
.	TRBV19	.	TRBJ2-7	TGTGCCAGTAGTAGCCAGGCCTCCTACGAGCAGTACTTC	CASSSQASYEQYF
TRBD1	TRBV15	.	TRBJ1-5	TGTGCCACCAGACGGGGACAGGCAACGATTAGCAATCAGCCCCAGCATTTT	CATRRGQATISNQPQHF
.	TRBV15	.	TRBJ2-3	TGTGCCACCAGCAGAAGACAGACCACAGATACGCAGTATTTT	CATSRRQTTDTQYF
TRBD2	TRBV14	.	TRBJ2-7	TGTGCCAGCAGCCAGATCTCGGTGGCTAGCGGGAGATACGAGCAGTACTTC	CASSQISVASGRYEQYF
.	TRBV19	.	TRBJ2-5	TGTGCCAGTAATGGAAACGGAGGGTCCCAGTACTTC	CASNGNGGSQYF
.	TRBV15	.	TRBJ2-3	TGTGCCACCAGCAGAGATCCGGGTGCCTCAGATACGCAGTATTTT	CATSRDPGASDTQYF
.	TRBV18	.	TRBJ1-3	TGTGCCAGCTCACCAAATAGGAGGGTCAATTCTGGAAACACCATATATTTT	CASSPNRRVNSGNTIYF
.	TRBV9	.	TRBJ2-1	TGTGCCAGCAGCGTAGTGGGGTCTACGGGGAATGAGCAGTTCTTC	CASSVVGSTGNEQFF
TRBD1	TRBV24-1	.	TRBJ2-2	TGTGCCACCAGTGATTTGGGGCAGGGGGCGAACACCGGGGAGCTGTTTTTT	CATSDLGQGANTGELFF
.	TRBV7-6	.	TRBJ2-2	TGTGCCAGCAATTATGACAACACGGGGACCGGGGAGCTGTTTTTT	CASNYDNTGTGELFF
.	TRBV5-6	.	TRBJ1-5	TGTGCCAGCAGCCAGGGTATAGCTAGCAATCAGCCCCAGCATTTT	CASSQGIASNQPQHF